This TCR beta chain was found in a study of T cell changes during pregnancy in multiple sclerosis. Only in-frame clones appear in the TCRdb table, and some are missing; sequencing was by immunoSEQ multiplex PCR. The sample contains under 45,000 clones, roughly 92% of which appear only once. The CDR3 covers 14 residues. Germline V lookup: CDR1 SGHVS, CDR2 FQNEAQ. The V end lost 5 bases, the J end lost 6 bases, and 16 bases lay between the germline ends. The chain employs TRBV7-8 and TRBJ1-2; possible D gene TRBD1, 5 bases. The sample here was CD4+ T cells from peripheral blood mononuclear cells, taken in the first trimester of pregnancy. This receptor was taken from a female donor with multiple sclerosis, enrolled in a pregnancy study. CDR3 protein: CASSRTGTSNGYTF. Written as DNA, the CDR3 is TGTGCCAGCAGCCGTACCGGGACTTCCAATGGCTACACCTTC.